This passage covers 17 T cell receptor beta chains from one sample sequenced in a study of T cells in Graves' hyperthyroidism and ophthalmopathy. TCR beta CDR3 sequences were amplified from RNA transcripts. The study used the HTBI primer set for a first-round RT-PCR of the TCR CDR3. TCRdb reprocessed the multiplex PCR reads via MiXCR and lists one record per CDR3 protein. The sample yields a few hundred thousand distinct CDR3 sequences, approximately 14% seen once. Material for sequencing was blood. These receptors were obtained from a woman younger than 35 with Graves' hyperthyroidism.

There are many counts of this clonotype. The chain combines TRBV2 with TRBJ1-2; 7 bases agree with TRBD1. The germline CDR1 and CDR2 sequences are SNHLY and FYNNEI. The CDR3 length is 14 residues. V lost 6 bases to trimming and J lost 7 bases; unmatched junction nucleotides: 11. In DNA, the CDR3 is TGTGCCAGCAGGAGGACAGGTGGGCTCCCTGGCTACACCTTC. It encodes CASRRTGGLPGYTF. Full variable domain (missing parts from reference TRBV2 and TRBJ1-2): EPEVTQTPSHQVTQMGQEVILRCVPISNHLYFYWYRQILGQKVEFLVSFYNNEISEKSEIFDDQFSVERPDGSNFTLKIRSTKLEDSAMYFCASRRTGGLPGYTFGSGTRLTVV.

The CDR3 DNA sequence: TGTGCCAGCAGCTCGATAGGCACAGGGATTAGCACAGATACGCAGTATTTT. Protein product: CASSSIGTGISTDTQYF. J is TRBJ2-3 and V is TRBV7-9, with D possibly being TRBD1 (6 bases). The CDR3 runs to 17 residues. V lost 4 bases and J lost 0, with 17 bases in between. Germline CDR1 SEHNR, CDR2 FQNEAQ (reference sequence).

Many counts were recorded for this clonotype. The chain employs TRBV12-3 or TRBV12-4 and TRBJ1-2, with D possibly matching TRBD1 (5 bases). Trimming cost V 1 base and J 6 bases, with 12 bases left between them. This CDR3 comprises 14 residues. As DNA, the CDR3 is TGTGCCAGCAGTTTAGGGGGCAGGCGTAATGGCTACACCTTC. Protein product: CASSLGGRRNGYTF.

The table lists this clonotype with many counts. This sequence joins TRBV12-3 or TRBV12-4 and TRBJ2-2; 8 nucleotides line up with TRBD1. The CDR3 spans 15 residues. The trim removed 8 bases at V and 0 bases at J, leaving 5 bases unmatched. The CDR3 sequence: CASRGQGSNTGELFF. As DNA, the CDR3 is TGTGCCAGCCGTGGACAGGGCTCGAACACCGGGGAGCTGTTTTTT.

This clonotype was picked up many times. The chain recombines TRBV5-1 with TRBJ1-3; D is possibly TRBD1 (5 bases). V was cut by 1 base and J by 0 bases, with 11 bases left in between. Germline assignment: CDR1 SGHRS and CDR2 YFSETQ. This CDR3 has 16 amino acids. CDR3 region: CASSLQGTDSGNTIYF. DNA for the CDR3: TGCGCCAGCAGCTTGCAGGGTACCGACTCTGGAAACACCATATATTTT.

Many counts were recorded for this clonotype. The chain recombines TRBV6-1 with TRBJ2-5, with D possibly matching TRBD2 (7 bases). Germline V gene data show CDR1 as MNHNS and CDR2 as SASEGT. The CDR3 extends over 15 amino acids. Trimming removed 5 bases at V and 3 bases at J, with 16 bases between. CDR3: CASSSLGAGEETQYF. CDR3 bases: TGTGCCAGCAGTTCCTTGGGGGCGGGAGAAGAGACCCAGTACTTC.

This clonotype came up many times. V is TRBV18 and J is TRBJ1-1; D is ambiguous. The germline CDR1 and CDR2 sequences are KGHSH and LQKENI. The V end was cut by 0 bases, the J end by 1 base, with 3 bases between. This CDR3 comprises 13 residues. The CDR3 region has the DNA TGTGCCAGCTCACCACCGGCGAACACTGAAGCTTTCTTT. Its protein is CASSPPANTEAFF.

A few counts support this clonotype. The rearrangement uses TRBV25-1 and TRBJ2-3; D is ambiguous. The V end was cut by 5 bases, the J end by 4 bases, with 19 bases between. This CDR3 is 16 amino acids long. The germline V gene encodes CDR1 MGHDK and CDR2 SYGVNS. Here the CDR3 DNA reads TGTGCCAGCAGTAAAACCGGGCCCTTGGGCGCAGATACGCAGTATTTT. Protein: CASSKTGPLGADTQYF.

This clonotype was recorded at least ten times. V gene TRBV11-2 combines with J gene TRBJ1-2; the D is unclear. Germline V gives CDR1 SGHAT, CDR2 FQNNGV. The CDR3 is made up of 13 amino acids. V was shortened by 1 base and J by 8 bases, with 11 bases between the two germline ends. This CDR3 reads CASSLAGERGYTF. The CDR3 DNA follows: TGTGCCAGCAGCTTAGCGGGAGAGCGGGGCTACACCTTC.

This clonotype was detected many times. The CDR3 is CASSYGQDNSPLHF. In DNA, the CDR3 is TGTGCCAGCAGTTACGGACAGGATAATTCACCCCTCCACTTT. J is TRBJ1-6 and V is TRBV6-6; TRBD1 aligns across 7 bases. Per germline, CDR1 MNHNY and CDR2 SVGAGI (reference sequence). V lost 2 bases to trimming and J lost 5 bases; unmatched junction nucleotides: 0. The CDR3 runs 14 residues.

This clonotype has ten or more counts. The chain combines TRBV3-1 with TRBJ2-1, with D perhaps TRBD1 (5 bases). Trimming took 1 base from V and 10 from J, leaving 14 bases between them. Germline V gene data show CDR1 as LGHDT and CDR2 as YNNKEL (reference sequence). The CDR3 length is 14 residues. Written as DNA, the CDR3 is TGTGCCAGCAGCCAAGCAGACAGAAAGACGGAGCAGTTCTTC. It yields the protein CASSQADRKTEQFF.

This clonotype appeared many times. V is TRBV6-1 and J is TRBJ1-1; tentative D call: TRBD1 (6 bases). CDR1 and CDR2 (germline): MNHNS, SASEGT. The CDR3 extends over 14 amino acids. Trimming took off 4 bases at V and 2 bases at J, with 11 bases between the two ends. The CDR3 nucleotides are TGTGCCAGCAGTGCGCCGACAGGAAACACTGAAGCTTTCTTT. As protein: CASSAPTGNTEAFF.

The chain has TRBV9 and TRBJ2-1, with D tentatively TRBD1 or TRBD2 (5 bases each). Germline CDR1 and CDR2: SGDLS and YYNGEE. Trimming cost V 5 bases and J 0 bases, with 24 bases left between them. CDR3 length: 19 residues. The CDR3 here is CASSASGTSSPVSYNEQFF. Here the CDR3 DNA reads TGTGCCAGCAGTGCTTCGGGGACGTCGTCCCCCGTCTCCTACAATGAGCAGTTCTTC.

This clonotype was counted only a few times. This sequence joins TRBV6-4 and TRBJ1-6; 8 nucleotides match TRBD1. CDR3 length: 14 amino acids. J gave up 9 bases and V 0 bases, and 1 base lay outside the gene matches. Germline values: CDR1 MRHNA, CDR2 SNTAGT. The DNA for the CDR3 is TGTGCCAGCAGTGACTCCGGACAGGGTTCACCCCTCCACTTT. Residues: CASSDSGQGSPLHF.

This clonotype was seen a single time. The rearrangement joins TRBV6-5 to TRBJ1-2; D is possibly TRBD1 (5 bases). This CDR3 is built from 16 residues. Trimming took off 0 bases at V and 7 bases at J, with 18 bases between the two ends. Looked up from germline, CDR1 is MNHEY and CDR2 is SVGAGI. CDR3 in DNA: TGTGCCAGCAGTTACTCGTTGGACACGCTAGACGGTGGCTACACCTTC. Encoded protein: CASSYSLDTLDGGYTF.

The chain joins TRBV6-2 or TRBV6-3 to TRBJ1-4; D is unclear. The V end was cut by 7 bases, the J end by 8 bases, with 11 bases between. Germline values: CDR1 MNHEY, CDR2 SVGEGT. The CDR3 spans 12 residues. CDR3 in DNA: TGTGCCAGCAAGCAGGCCCCGGAAAAACTGTTTTTT. This translates into CASKQAPEKLFF.

This clonotype appeared a few times. A single base separates this from a much larger clone, so it may be a read error. The chain links TRBV12-3 or TRBV12-4 to TRBJ2-7; D ambiguous. The CDR3 has 12 residues. The CDR3 DNA reads as TGTACCTCCCAATCCAGGCCCTACGAGCAGTACTTC. Residues: CTSQSRPYEQYF.